Listed below are T cell receptor beta chains from one sample, sequenced in a study of persistence of HIV-infected CD4 T cells. Only in-frame clones appear in the TCRdb table, and some are missing; sequencing was by immunoSEQ multiplex PCR. This repertoire shows 35,000 to 40,000 clones, around 80% found once; its top ten account for roughly 1.7%. These TCRs' antigens remain unknown. Sample: CD4+ T cells sorted from PBMCs after approximately 19-hour stimulation, taken from a patient who received antiretroviral therapy. The receptors were gathered from an adult man with HIV who was CMV-seropositive. Each CDR3 is given with its conserved first and last residue. Size values are once, few and many counts, or a class for expanded clones, and some rows have none.

clone_size,j_call,v_call,cdr3_aa
.,TRBJ1-5,TRBV28,CASSVSGQGGNQPQHF
.,TRBJ2-5,TRBV7-6,CASSKSTGGETQYF
.,TRBJ1-2,TRBV7-8,CASSPTGANYGYTF
.,TRBJ1-1,TRBV6-5,CASSYERGRQAFF
.,TRBJ1-2,TRBV6-6,CASSYSTVANYGYTF
.,TRBJ2-7,TRBV4-1,CASSLSNGMSGSHEQYF
.,TRBJ1-5,TRBV7-8,CASSLEIRQPQHF
.,TRBJ1-4,TRBV18,CASSPSLDRNEKLFF
.,TRBJ2-6,TRBV6-1,CASSESMGQRNSGANVLTF
.,TRBJ1-2,TRBV3-1/TRBV3-2,CASSHAGGYTF
once,TRBJ2-4,TRBV5-4,CASRDSLAKNIQYF
.,TRBJ1-3,TRBV6-1,CASSEAGGNTIYF
.,TRBJ1-4,TRBV7-8,CASSYGRSNEKLFF
.,TRBJ1-4,TRBV19,CASRPVATNEKLFF
.,TRBJ1-1,TRBV19,CASRQRTDRLNTEAFF
.,TRBJ1-4,TRBV19,CASSILQGSGEKLFF
.,TRBJ1-1,TRBV19,CASENRAKDAFF
few,TRBJ1-2,TRBV19,CASSPSGTLNYGYTF
.,TRBJ2-1,TRBV14,CASSQGPDRVLREQFF